Listed below are T cell receptor beta chains from one sample, sequenced in a study of cytomegalovirus exposure and HLA in healthy donors. Assay: immunoSEQ multiplex PCR; the TCRdb copy retains only in-frame clones and omits some. The sample shows under 200,000 clones, 60% to 85% of them seen only once. The sequenced material came from PBMCs. The receptors derive from a woman aged 25 to 39 in good health and CMV-seronegative. Each CDR3 is given with its conserved first and last residue. D genes are given only for firm matches. Expanded clones get a size class; other rows say once, few or many, or leave the size out.

clone size	J gene	D gene	V gene	CDR3 protein	CDR3 DNA
once	TRBJ1-5	.	TRBV30	CAWSLDSQRQPQHF	TGTGCCTGGAGTCTAGACAGCCAGAGACAGCCCCAGCATTTT
.	TRBJ2-1	TRBD1	TRBV9	CASSVGTGSYNEQFF	TGTGCCAGCAGCGTTGGGACAGGCTCCTACAATGAGCAGTTCTTC
.	TRBJ2-7	.	TRBV7-9	CASSFRFSGEFDEQYF	TGTGCCAGCAGCTTTCGCTTTTCAGGGGAATTTGACGAGCAGTACTTC
once	TRBJ1-1	.	TRBV11-2	CASRRNSEAFF	TGTGCCAGCAGAAGAAACTCTGAAGCTTTCTTT
.	TRBJ1-2	.	TRBV5-6	CASSFSNRVGYTF	TGTGCCAGCAGTTTTTCCAACAGGGTGGGCTACACCTTC
.	TRBJ2-5	.	TRBV30	CAWEQGSETQYF	TGTGCCTGGGAACAGGGTTCGGAGACCCAGTACTTC
.	TRBJ1-5	.	TRBV19	CASSIAGRNQPQHF	TGTGCCAGTAGTATAGCGGGGAGAAATCAGCCCCAGCATTTT
.	TRBJ2-3	TRBD2	TRBV19	CASTRVSGGLTDTQYF	TGTGCCAGTACCCGGGTAAGCGGGGGCCTCACAGATACGCAGTATTTT
.	TRBJ1-3	TRBD1	TRBV5-1	CASSSGTGPPGNTIYF	TGCGCCAGCAGCTCCGGGACAGGGCCTCCTGGAAACACCATATATTTT
.	TRBJ1-6	.	TRBV27	CASHRGGAYNSPLHF	TGTGCCAGCCATAGGGGGGGCGCCTATAATTCACCCCTCCACTTT
few	TRBJ1-6	.	TRBV6-1	CASSVGVLYNSPLHF	TGTGCCAGCAGTGTCGGGGTCCTCTATAATTCACCCCTCCACTTT
.	TRBJ1-6	TRBD1	TRBV19	CASSMRTGVYSPLHF	TGTGCCAGTAGTATGCGGACAGGGGTTTATTCACCCCTCCACTTT
.	TRBJ2-3	.	TRBV7-2	CASSLESRGDTQYF	TGTGCCAGCAGCTTAGAATCTAGGGGAGATACGCAGTATTTT
few	TRBJ1-6	.	TRBV6-1	CASSAWRGPLYNSPLHF	TGTGCCAGCAGTGCATGGAGGGGACCCCTCTATAATTCACCCCTCCACTTT
.	TRBJ2-2	.	TRBV7-8	CASSLVRTGELFF	TGTGCCAGCAGCCTTGTCCGCACCGGGGAGCTGTTTTTT
.	TRBJ2-5	TRBD2	TRBV6-5	CASSTSGGAPETQYF	TGTGCCAGCAGCACTAGCGGGGGGGCCCCAGAGACCCAGTACTTC
.	TRBJ1-2	.	TRBV6-1	CASSSHRDYGYTF	TGTGCCAGCAGTTCCCACAGGGACTATGGCTACACCTTC
.	TRBJ2-1	.	TRBV11-3	CASSLSGAHEQFF	TGTGCCAGCAGCTTATCAGGGGCTCATGAGCAGTTCTTC
.	TRBJ1-4	TRBD1	TRBV6-5	CASRETGAWKLFF	TGTGCCAGCAGGGAGACAGGGGCATGGAAACTGTTTTTT
.	TRBJ1-1	TRBD1	TRBV11-2	CASSLQGAPNTEAFF	TGTGCCAGCAGCTTACAGGGGGCCCCGAACACTGAAGCTTTCTTT
few	TRBJ1-6	TRBD1	TRBV14	CASSPDRATPLHF	TGTGCCAGCAGCCCCGACAGGGCCACACCCCTCCACTTT
.	TRBJ1-2	TRBD1	TRBV4-1	CASRHTGGSSYGYTF	TGCGCCAGCAGGCATACAGGGGGGTCCTCCTATGGCTACACCTTC
.	TRBJ2-3	.	TRBV7-6	CASSTTTDTQYF	TGTGCCAGCAGCACTACGACAGATACGCAGTATTTT
.	TRBJ2-7	TRBD1	TRBV5-1	CASSPRTGASYEQYF	TGCGCCAGCAGCCCCAGGACAGGCGCCTCCTACGAGCAGTACTTC
once	TRBJ1-2	TRBD1	TRBV5-4	CASSLRTGEFSIYGYTF	TGTGCCAGCAGCCTCCGGACAGGAGAATTTAGTATCTATGGCTACACCTTC
.	TRBJ2-7	.	TRBV10-3	CAISVAGRPNEQYF	TGTGCCATCAGTGTGGCGGGACGGCCCAACGAGCAGTACTTC